The rows below give T cell receptor beta chains drawn from one sample of a study of blood T cell repertoires in COVID-19. Measured with immunoSEQ multiplex PCR; TCRdb has only the in-frame clones, and not every one. The table records 110,000 or so clones, roughly 90% of them present only once. The material sequenced was peripheral blood. The origin of the receptors is a human donor in a cohort sampled during active COVID-19. Each CDR3 is given with its conserved first and last residue. A D gene is named only where the DNA matches it firmly. Size is omitted from some rows. Given values are once, few, many or a class for expanded clones.

D: TRBD1; V: TRBV6-6; J: TRBJ1-1; size: NA; CDR3: CASIKGATNTEAFF; DNA: TGTGCCAGCATAAAGGGGGCTACGAACACTGAAGCTTTCTTT
D: NA; V: TRBV11-3; J: TRBJ2-7; size: NA; CDR3: CASSRSSEQYF; DNA: TGTGCCAGCAGCCGTAGTTCCGAGCAGTACTTC
D: NA; V: TRBV6-5; J: TRBJ1-4; size: NA; CDR3: CASSYVAQGREKLFF; DNA: TGTGCCAGCAGTTACGTGGCGCAGGGGCGGGAAAAACTGTTTTTT
D: TRBD2; V: TRBV5-8; J: TRBJ2-3; size: NA; CDR3: CASTLVWTSGTITDTQYF; DNA: TGTGCCAGCACCCTTGTGTGGACTAGCGGGACAATCACAGATACGCAGTATTTT
D: TRBD1; V: TRBV6-6; J: TRBJ2-7; size: NA; CDR3: CASSTGAYEQYF; DNA: TGTGCCAGCAGTACAGGGGCCTACGAGCAGTACTTC
D: NA; V: TRBV5-1; J: TRBJ1-4; size: NA; CDR3: CASTPTATNEKLFF; DNA: TGCGCCAGCACCCCGACAGCAACTAATGAAAAACTGTTTTTT
D: TRBD1; V: TRBV19; J: TRBJ2-5; size: NA; CDR3: CASRAQGAETQYF; DNA: TGTGCCAGTAGAGCTCAGGGGGCGGAGACCCAGTACTTC
D: NA; V: TRBV19; J: TRBJ2-5; size: NA; CDR3: CASSIVNRRETQYF; DNA: TGTGCCAGTAGTATAGTGAACCGCCGGGAGACCCAGTACTTC
D: TRBD2; V: TRBV6-6; J: TRBJ2-1; size: NA; CDR3: CASRGAGGNEQFF; DNA: TGTGCCAGCAGGGGAGCGGGGGGGAATGAGCAGTTCTTC
D: NA; V: TRBV9; J: TRBJ2-4; size: NA; CDR3: CASSSEALAKNIQYF; DNA: TGTGCCAGCAGCTCAGAGGCCTTAGCCAAAAACATTCAGTACTTC
D: NA; V: TRBV25-1; J: TRBJ2-7; size: NA; CDR3: CASSEYGVSGVDF; DNA: TGTGCCAGCAGTGAATATGGAGTGTCAGGGGTGGACTTC
D: NA; V: TRBV6-2/TRBV6-3; J: TRBJ2-7; size: NA; CDR3: CASSSRTILSQQYF; DNA: TGTGCCAGCAGTTCCCGGACTATTCTGAGCCAGCAGTACTTC
D: TRBD1; V: TRBV5-6; J: TRBJ1-5; size: once; CDR3: CASSLDRGHQPQHF; DNA: TGTGCCAGCAGCTTGGACAGGGGACATCAGCCCCAGCATTTT
D: TRBD1; V: TRBV5-4; J: TRBJ1-1; size: NA; CDR3: CASSGQGSGAFF; DNA: TGTGCCAGCAGCGGACAGGGCTCTGGAGCTTTCTTT
D: NA; V: TRBV15; J: TRBJ1-5; size: NA; CDR3: CATSRDQNQPQHF; DNA: TGTGCCACCAGCAGAGATCAAAATCAGCCCCAGCATTTT
D: NA; V: TRBV5-1; J: TRBJ1-6; size: NA; CDR3: CASSSGNSPLHF; DNA: TGCGCCAGCAGCTCCGGTAATTCACCCCTCCACTTT
D: TRBD2; V: TRBV6-2/TRBV6-3; J: TRBJ2-1; size: NA; CDR3: CASSDPGLSSEQFF; DNA: TGTGCCAGCAGTGACCCGGGACTATCGTCTGAGCAGTTCTTC
D: NA; V: TRBV6-4; J: TRBJ2-2; size: NA; CDR3: CASKDLHTGELFF; DNA: TGTGCCAGCAAGGACTTACACACCGGGGAGCTGTTTTTT
D: TRBD2; V: TRBV2; J: TRBJ2-3; size: NA; CDR3: CAGASGGDTDTQYF; DNA: TGTGCCGGAGCTAGCGGGGGGGACACAGATACGCAGTATTTT
D: TRBD1; V: TRBV7-6; J: TRBJ2-5; size: NA; CDR3: CASSLGQGKETQYF; DNA: TGTGCCAGCAGCTTGGGACAGGGAAAAGAGACCCAGTACTTC
D: NA; V: TRBV29-1; J: TRBJ2-3; size: NA; CDR3: CSVLTGGGDTQYF; DNA: TGCAGCGTTCTTACAGGGGGAGGGGATACGCAGTATTTT
D: TRBD2; V: TRBV6-1; J: TRBJ2-1; size: NA; CDR3: CASSEKGLAEYNEQFF; DNA: TGTGCCAGCAGTGAGAAGGGGCTAGCGGAGTACAATGAGCAGTTCTTC
D: TRBD2; V: TRBV29-1; J: TRBJ2-2; size: NA; CDR3: CGTSGRNTGELFF; DNA: TGCGGCACTAGCGGGAGGAACACCGGGGAGCTGTTTTTT
D: TRBD2; V: TRBV6-1; J: TRBJ2-3; size: NA; CDR3: CASSDGSGSADTQYF; DNA: TGTGCCAGCAGTGATGGTAGCGGGAGTGCAGATACGCAGTATTTT
D: TRBD1; V: TRBV7-2; J: TRBJ1-4; size: NA; CDR3: CASNHGTGGEKLFF; DNA: TGTGCCAGCAACCACGGGACAGGGGGTGAAAAACTGTTTTTT
D: NA; V: TRBV7-2; J: TRBJ2-7; size: NA; CDR3: CASSSLRGYEQYF; DNA: TGTGCCAGCAGCTCTCTAAGAGGTTACGAGCAGTACTTC
D: TRBD1; V: TRBV25-1; J: TRBJ1-2; size: NA; CDR3: CASSDPTGGSNYGYTF; DNA: TGTGCCAGCAGTGACCCGACAGGGGGTTCTAACTATGGCTACACCTTC
D: TRBD1; V: TRBV7-9; J: TRBJ2-1; size: NA; CDR3: CASSLSGGEHNEQFF; DNA: TGTGCCAGCAGCTTATCAGGGGGCGAGCACAATGAGCAGTTCTTC
D: NA; V: TRBV24-1; J: TRBJ1-5; size: NA; CDR3: CATSVANSNQPQHF; DNA: TGTGCCACCAGTGTAGCGAATAGCAATCAGCCCCAGCATTTT
D: TRBD2; V: TRBV18; J: TRBJ2-3; size: NA; CDR3: CASSPRTSGAGDTQYF; DNA: TGTGCCAGCTCACCGCGGACTAGCGGGGCGGGGGATACGCAGTATTTT
D: TRBD2; V: TRBV13; J: TRBJ2-3; size: NA; CDR3: CASSTYLAGGTDTQYF; DNA: TGTGCCAGCAGCACCTACCTAGCGGGAGGGACAGATACGCAGTATTTT
D: TRBD1; V: TRBV27; J: TRBJ1-2; size: NA; CDR3: CASTGTGVSNYGYTF; DNA: TGTGCCAGCACCGGGACAGGGGTTAGCAACTATGGCTACACCTTC